The 13 T cell receptor beta chains in this list originate from one sample, sequenced in a study of blood T cell repertoires in COVID-19. The data were produced by immunoSEQ multiplex PCR, yet TCRdb's version contains in-frame clones alone and is incomplete. The sample holds some 350,000 clones, around 90% seen once. Sequencing was performed on peripheral blood. The source of these receptors is a man aged 18-30 years with active or convalescent COVID-19.

The chain employs TRBV4-2 and TRBJ1-4, with TRBD1 as a possible D gene (6 bases). Trimming took off 0 bases at V and 8 bases at J, with 16 bases between the two ends. Germline lookup yields CDR1 LGHNA and CDR2 YNFKEQ. The CDR3 has 16 residues. Written as DNA, the CDR3 is TGTGCCAGCAGCCAAGATTATTCAGGGGAGGGAGAAAAACTGTTTTTT. It specifies CASSQDYSGEGEKLFF.

The V call is TRBV27, the J call TRBJ2-7; no definite D call. From germline, CDR1 is MNHEY and CDR2 SMNVEV (reference sequence). The CDR3 extends over 15 amino acids. V dropped 6 bases and J dropped 5 bases, with 20 bases sitting between them. Here the CDR3 reads CASSPIPPTKNEQYF. For the CDR3, the DNA is TGTGCCAGCAGCCCAATACCTCCAACTAAAAACGAGCAGTACTTC.

V usage is TRBV27 and J usage is TRBJ2-2, with 7 bases identical to TRBD2. Germline trimming cut 6 bases from V and 6 bases from J; bases unmatched to any gene: 4. The germline V gene has CDR1 MNHEY and CDR2 SMNVEV (reference sequence). The CDR3 covers 13 residues. The CDR3 DNA reads TGTGCCAGCAGCCAGGGAGGGGCCGGGGAGCTGTTTTTT. Protein: CASSQGGAGELFF.

The chain uses TRBV6-5 and TRBJ1-4, with TRBD1 matching 8 bases. From germline, CDR1 is MNHEY and CDR2 SVGAGI. The J segment lost 8 bases and the V segment lost 2 bases, leaving 7 bases of the junction unmatched. This CDR3 is built from 15 residues. The CDR3 nucleotides are TGTGCCAGCAGTTACAGGACAGGGCTTTTAGAAAAACTGTTTTTT. This sequence encodes CASSYRTGLLEKLFF.

This chain connects TRBV28 to TRBJ2-1, with TRBD2 matching over 8 bases. V lost 8 bases and J lost 7; bases outside the gene matches: 16. The CDR3 runs 16 residues. CDR1 and CDR2 (germline): MDHEN, SYDVKM. CDR3 nucleotides: TGTGCCAGCGGAACCGGTCCGGGAGGGCCACAAAATGAGCAGTTCTTC. It is translated as CASGTGPGGPQNEQFF.

In its sample, this clone was seen once. The rearrangement uses TRBV18 and TRBJ2-5, with 10 bases that match TRBD1. This CDR3 is 16 amino acids long. J gave up 5 bases and V 5 bases, and 11 bases lay outside the gene matches. The V gene's germline CDR1 is KGHSH and CDR2 LQKENI. The CDR3 sequence: CASSSKGTGDRETQYF. DNA of the CDR3: TGTGCCAGCTCATCAAAAGGGACAGGGGATCGGGAGACCCAGTACTTC.

The gene calls are TRBV10-3 and TRBJ2-7, with 9 bases lining up with TRBD1. Germline loops: CDR1 ENHRY, CDR2 SYGVKD. The CDR3 loop spans 13 amino acids. V was pared by 5 bases and J by 6 bases, with 5 bases of the junction left unmatched. CDR3 coding DNA: TGTGCCATCAGTACCGGGACAGGGCGCGAGCAGTACTTC. Translated, it gives CAISTGTGREQYF.

This chain uses TRBV4-1 with TRBJ1-4, with D perhaps matching TRBD1 (5 bases). Germline values: CDR1 MGHRA, CDR2 YSYEKL. This CDR3 comprises 15 residues. V shed 5 bases and J shed 3 bases, with 13 bases lying between them. CDR3 coding DNA: TGCGCCAGCAGCGGGGCGGGGGTCTCTAATGAAAAACTGTTTTTT. Translating it yields CASSGAGVSNEKLFF.

The rearrangement uses TRBV4-1 and TRBJ1-2; 7 bases are a match to TRBD1. The V gene end was trimmed by 1 base and the J gene end by 7 bases; junction bases not matched to a gene: 3. The CDR3 consists of 13 residues. Per germline, CDR1 MGHRA and CDR2 YSYEKL. CDR3 residues: CASSQGDSFGYTF. DNA of the CDR3: TGCGCCAGCAGCCAAGGGGACAGTTTTGGCTACACCTTC.

The chain joins TRBV24-1 to TRBJ2-5, with 10 bases lining up with TRBD2. The CDR3 length is 15 residues. The germline V gene encodes CDR1 KGHDR and CDR2 SFDVKD. Germline trimming cut 4 bases from V and 4 bases from J; bases unmatched to any gene: 5. The CDR3 DNA reads TGTGCCACCAGTGACCGGACTAGCGGAGGAGAGACCCAGTACTTC. Protein product: CATSDRTSGGETQYF.

V is TRBV19 and J is TRBJ2-7; 12 positions agree with TRBD2. CDR3 length equals 16 residues. The germline CDR1 and CDR2 sequences are LNHDA and SQIVND (reference sequence). Germline trimming cut 2 bases from V and 2 bases from J; bases unmatched to any gene: 4. The CDR3 is CASSIRLAGDAYEQYF. CDR3 sequence (DNA): TGTGCCAGTAGTATAAGACTAGCGGGGGACGCCTACGAGCAGTACTTC.

This chain joins TRBV7-2 and TRBJ2-5; 7 positions match TRBD1. From germline, CDR1 is SGHTA and CDR2 FQGNSA. The CDR3 has 13 amino acids. J lost 2 bases, V lost 6 bases, and 3 bases had no gene match. This CDR3 reads CASRTGLQETQYF. CDR3 sequence (DNA): TGTGCCAGCAGGACAGGGTTACAAGAGACCCAGTACTTC.

The V gene is TRBV27, the J gene TRBJ2-7, with 10 bases identical to TRBD2. The length of the CDR3 is 15 residues. Germline-derived CDR1 and CDR2 are MNHEY and SMNVEV (reference sequence). V shed 2 bases and J 2 bases; nucleotides not matched to a gene: 3. CDR3 nucleotides: TGTGCCAGCAGTTTAGTTCTAGCGGGAGCCTACGAGCAGTACTTC. This sequence encodes CASSLVLAGAYEQYF.